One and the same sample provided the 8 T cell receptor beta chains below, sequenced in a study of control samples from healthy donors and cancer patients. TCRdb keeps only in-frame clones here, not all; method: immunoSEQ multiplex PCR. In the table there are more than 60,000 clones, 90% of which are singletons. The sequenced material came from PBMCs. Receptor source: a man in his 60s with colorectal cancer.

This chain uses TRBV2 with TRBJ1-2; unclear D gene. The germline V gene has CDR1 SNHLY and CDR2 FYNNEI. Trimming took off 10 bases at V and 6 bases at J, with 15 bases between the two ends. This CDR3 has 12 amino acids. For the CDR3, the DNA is TGTGCCACACGGGAGGGTTTAGATGGCTACACCTTC. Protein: CATREGLDGYTF.

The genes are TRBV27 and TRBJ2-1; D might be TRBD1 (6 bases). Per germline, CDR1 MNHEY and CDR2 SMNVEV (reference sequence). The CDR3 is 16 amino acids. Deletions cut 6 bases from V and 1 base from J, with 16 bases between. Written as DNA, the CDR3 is TGTGCCAGCAGCCTAAGAACAGGGCCGTCCTACAATGAGCAGTTCTTC. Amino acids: CASSLRTGPSYNEQFF.

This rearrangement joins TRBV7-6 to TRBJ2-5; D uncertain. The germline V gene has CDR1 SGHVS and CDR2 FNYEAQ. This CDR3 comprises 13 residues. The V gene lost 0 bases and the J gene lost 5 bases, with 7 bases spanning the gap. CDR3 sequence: CASSLAPRETQYF. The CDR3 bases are TGTGCCAGCAGCTTAGCCCCACGGGAGACCCAGTACTTC.

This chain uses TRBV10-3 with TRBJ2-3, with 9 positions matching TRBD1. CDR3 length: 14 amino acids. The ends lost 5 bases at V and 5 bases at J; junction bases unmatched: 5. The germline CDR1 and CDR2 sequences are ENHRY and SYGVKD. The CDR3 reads CAISQGQGGDTQYF. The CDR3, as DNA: TGTGCCATCAGTCAGGGACAGGGTGGAGATACGCAGTATTTT.

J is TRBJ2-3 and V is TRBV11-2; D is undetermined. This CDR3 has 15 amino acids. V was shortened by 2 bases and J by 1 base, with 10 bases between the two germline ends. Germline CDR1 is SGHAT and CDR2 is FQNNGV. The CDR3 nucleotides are TGTGCCAGCAGCTTACGGCCGGCAGGCACAGATACGCAGTATTTT. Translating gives CASSLRPAGTDTQYF.

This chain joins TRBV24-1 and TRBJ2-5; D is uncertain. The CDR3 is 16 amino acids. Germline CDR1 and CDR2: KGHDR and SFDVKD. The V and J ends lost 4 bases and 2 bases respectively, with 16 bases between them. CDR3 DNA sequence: TGTGCCACCAGTGAAATAGCTCTCAGGCCGCAAGAGACCCAGTACTTC. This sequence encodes CATSEIALRPQETQYF.

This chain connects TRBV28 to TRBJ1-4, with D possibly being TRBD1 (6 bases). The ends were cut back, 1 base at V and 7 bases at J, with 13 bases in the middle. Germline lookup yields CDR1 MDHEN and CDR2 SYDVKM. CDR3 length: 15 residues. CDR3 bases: TGTGCCAGCAGTTTATATTGGGGGGCGCGTGAAAAACTGTTTTTT. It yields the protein CASSLYWGAREKLFF. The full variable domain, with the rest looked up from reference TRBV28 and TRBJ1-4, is DVKVTQSSRYLVKRTGEKVFLECVQDMDHENMFWYRQDPGLGLRLIYFSYDVKMKEKGDIPEGYSVSREKKERFSLILESASTNQTSMYLCASSLYWGAREKLFFGSGTQLSVL.

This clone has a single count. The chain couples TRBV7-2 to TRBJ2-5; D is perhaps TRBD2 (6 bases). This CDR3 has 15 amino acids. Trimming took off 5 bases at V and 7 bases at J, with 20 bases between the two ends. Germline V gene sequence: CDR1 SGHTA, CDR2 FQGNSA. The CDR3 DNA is TGTGCCAGCAGCGGGGAGGCGGGGTACGCGGGGACCCAGTACTTC. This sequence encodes CASSGEAGYAGTQYF.